The sequence of this T cell receptor beta chain was determined in a study of blood T cells in healthy people across ages. The trim removed 3 bases at V and 3 bases at J, leaving 8 bases unmatched. The CDR3 consists of 16 residues. The germline CDR1 and CDR2 sequences are MNHNY and SVGAGI (reference sequence). Peripheral blood samples of 9 to 10 milliliters were drawn from each donor. Per sample, at least 5.5 micrograms of total RNA were extracted. There are a few counts of this clonotype. The target antigen is unknown. Primed by a sample-barcoded 5' primer and a J-beta primer mix, a second PCR proceeded for about 6 to 11 cycles. TCRdb reanalysed the 5' RACE reads using MiXCR and keeps one entry per CDR3 protein. Counted here are 1.5 million to 2 million distinct CDR3 sequences, about 31% occurring once; the ten biggest clones make up 11%. The study's findings and limits: Total diversity from one million sequenced T cells was likely underestimated. Naive CD4+ cells and diversity were both higher in long-lived donors than in aged donors.

Material for sequencing was blood. This rearrangement joins TRBV6-6 to TRBJ1-2, with 9 positions matching TRBD1. This receptor was identified in a woman aged 25 to 39 in good health. As DNA, the CDR3 is TGTGCCAGCAGTTATGCCCGGGACAGGGTGGACTATGGCTACACCTTC. Translated: CASSYARDRVDYGYTF.